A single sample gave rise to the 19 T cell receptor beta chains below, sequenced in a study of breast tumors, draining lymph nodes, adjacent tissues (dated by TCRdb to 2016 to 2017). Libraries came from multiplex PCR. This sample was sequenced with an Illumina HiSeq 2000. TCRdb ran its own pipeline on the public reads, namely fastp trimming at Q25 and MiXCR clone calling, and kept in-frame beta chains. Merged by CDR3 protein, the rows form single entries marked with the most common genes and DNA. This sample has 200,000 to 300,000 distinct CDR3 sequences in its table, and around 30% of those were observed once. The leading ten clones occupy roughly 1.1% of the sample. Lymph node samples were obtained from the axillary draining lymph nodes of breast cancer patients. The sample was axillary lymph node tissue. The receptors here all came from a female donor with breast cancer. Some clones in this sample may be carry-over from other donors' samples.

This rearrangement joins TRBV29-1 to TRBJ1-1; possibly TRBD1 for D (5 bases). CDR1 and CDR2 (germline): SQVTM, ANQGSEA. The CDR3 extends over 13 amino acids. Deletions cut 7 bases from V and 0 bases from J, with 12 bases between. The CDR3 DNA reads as TGCAGCGCAACCAGGGCCATGAACACTGAAGCTTTCTTT. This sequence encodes CSATRAMNTEAFF.

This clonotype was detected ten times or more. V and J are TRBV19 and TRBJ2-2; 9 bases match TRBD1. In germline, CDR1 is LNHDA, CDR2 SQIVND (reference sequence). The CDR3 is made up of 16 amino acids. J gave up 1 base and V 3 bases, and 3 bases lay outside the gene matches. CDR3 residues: CASSMGTGWNTGELFF. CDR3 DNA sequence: TGTGCCAGTAGTATGGGGACAGGGTGGAACACCGGGGAGCTGTTTTTT.

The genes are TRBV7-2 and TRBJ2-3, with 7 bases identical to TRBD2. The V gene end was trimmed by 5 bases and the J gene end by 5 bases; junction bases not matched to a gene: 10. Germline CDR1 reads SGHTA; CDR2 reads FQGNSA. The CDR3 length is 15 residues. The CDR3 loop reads CASSLGGRRGDTQYF. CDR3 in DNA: TGTGCCAGCAGCCTTGGCGGGAGAAGGGGAGATACGCAGTATTTT.

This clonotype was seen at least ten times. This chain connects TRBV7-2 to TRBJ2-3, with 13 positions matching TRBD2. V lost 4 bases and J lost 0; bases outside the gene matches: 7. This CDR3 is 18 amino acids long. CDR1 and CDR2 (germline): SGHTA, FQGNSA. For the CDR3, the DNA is TGTGCCAGCAGCTCAAAGCGACTAGCGGGAGGTAGCACAGATACGCAGTATTTT. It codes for CASSSKRLAGGSTDTQYF.

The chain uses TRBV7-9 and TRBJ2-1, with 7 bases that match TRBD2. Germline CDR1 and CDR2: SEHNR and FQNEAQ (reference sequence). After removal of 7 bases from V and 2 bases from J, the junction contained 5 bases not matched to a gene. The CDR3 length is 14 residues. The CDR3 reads CASIAGGTYNEQFF. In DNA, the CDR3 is TGTGCCAGCATAGCGGGCGGGACCTACAATGAGCAGTTCTTC. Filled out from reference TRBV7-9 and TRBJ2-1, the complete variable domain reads DTGVSQNPRHKITKRGQNVTFRCDPISEHNRLYWYRQTLGQGPEFLTYFQNEAQLEKSRLLSDRFSAERPKGSFSTLEIQRTEQGDSAMYLCASIAGGTYNEQFFGPGTRLTVL.

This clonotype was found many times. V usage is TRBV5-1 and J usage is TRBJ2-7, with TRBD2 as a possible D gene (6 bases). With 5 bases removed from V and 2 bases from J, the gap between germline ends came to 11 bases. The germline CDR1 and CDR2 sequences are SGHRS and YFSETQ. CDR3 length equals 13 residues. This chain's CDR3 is CASRGLTTYEQYF. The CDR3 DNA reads TGCGCCAGCAGGGGACTGACTACCTACGAGCAGTACTTC. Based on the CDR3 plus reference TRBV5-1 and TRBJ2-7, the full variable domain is KAGVTQTPRYLIKTRGQQVTLSCSPISGHRSVSWYQQTPGQGLQFLFEYFSETQRNKGNFPGRFSGRQFSNSRSEMNVSTLELGDSALYLCASRGLTTYEQYFGPGTRLTVT.

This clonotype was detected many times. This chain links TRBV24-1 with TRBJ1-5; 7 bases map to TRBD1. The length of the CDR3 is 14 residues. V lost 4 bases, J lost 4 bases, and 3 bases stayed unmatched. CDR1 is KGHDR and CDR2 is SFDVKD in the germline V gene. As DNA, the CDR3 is TGTGCCACCAGTGAGGGGACAGCAAATCAGCCCCAGCATTTT. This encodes CATSEGTANQPQHF.

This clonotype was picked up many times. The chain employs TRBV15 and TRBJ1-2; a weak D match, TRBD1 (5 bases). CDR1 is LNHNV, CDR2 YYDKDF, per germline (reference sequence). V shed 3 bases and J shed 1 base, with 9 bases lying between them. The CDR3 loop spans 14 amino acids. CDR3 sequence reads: CATSRGLFNYGYTF. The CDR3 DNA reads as TGTGCCACCAGCAGGGGACTGTTTAACTATGGCTACACCTTC.

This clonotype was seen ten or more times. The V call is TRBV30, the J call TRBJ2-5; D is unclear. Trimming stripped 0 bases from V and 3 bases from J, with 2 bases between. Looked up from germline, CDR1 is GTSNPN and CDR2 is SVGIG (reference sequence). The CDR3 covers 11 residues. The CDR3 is CAWSVKETQYF. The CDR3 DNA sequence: TGTGCCTGGAGTGTAAAAGAGACCCAGTACTTC.

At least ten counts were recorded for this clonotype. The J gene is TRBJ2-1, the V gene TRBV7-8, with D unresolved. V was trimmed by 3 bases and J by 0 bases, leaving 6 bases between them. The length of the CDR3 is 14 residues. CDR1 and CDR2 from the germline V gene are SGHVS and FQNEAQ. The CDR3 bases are TGTGCCAGCAGCTTTATTAGCTCCTACAATGAGCAGTTCTTC. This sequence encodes CASSFISSYNEQFF.

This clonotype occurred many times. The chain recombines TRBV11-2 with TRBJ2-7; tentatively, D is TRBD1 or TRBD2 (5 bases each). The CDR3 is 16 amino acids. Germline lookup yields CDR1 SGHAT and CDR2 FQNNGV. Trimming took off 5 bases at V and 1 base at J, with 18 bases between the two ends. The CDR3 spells CASSPGWDDHSYEQYF. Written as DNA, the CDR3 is TGTGCCAGCAGCCCAGGATGGGACGACCATTCCTACGAGCAGTACTTC. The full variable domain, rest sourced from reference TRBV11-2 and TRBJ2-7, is EAGVAQSPRYKIIEKRQSVAFWCNPISGHATLYWYQQILGQGPKLLIQFQNNGVVDDSQLPKDRFSAERLKGVDSTLKIQPAKLEDSAVYLCASSPGWDDHSYEQYFGPGTRLTVT.

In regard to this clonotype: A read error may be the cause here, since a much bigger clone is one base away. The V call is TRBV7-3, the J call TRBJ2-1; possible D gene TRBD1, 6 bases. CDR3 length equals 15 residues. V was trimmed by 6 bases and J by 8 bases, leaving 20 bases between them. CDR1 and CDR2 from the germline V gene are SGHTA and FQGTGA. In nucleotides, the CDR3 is TGTGCCAGCAGTCCACAGGGCCCCGGGTACGATGAGCAGTTCTTC. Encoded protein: CASSPQGPGYDEQFF.

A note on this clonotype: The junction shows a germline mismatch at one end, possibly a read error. As DNA, the CDR3 is TGTGCCATCAGGACAACAGGGGGTCAAACAAGCACCGGGGAGCTGTCTTTT. It is translated as CAIRTTGGQTSTGELSF. The V and J genes are TRBV10-3 and TRBJ2-2, with 8 bases that match TRBD1. The CDR3 spans 17 residues. Germline V lookup: CDR1 ENHRY, CDR2 SYGVKD.

Here the CDR3 reads CSSYVAGGKETQYF. Written as DNA, the CDR3 is TGCAGCTCGTATGTAGCGGGAGGTAAAGAGACCCAGTACTTC. V is TRBV20-1 and J is TRBJ2-5; 10 nucleotides agree with TRBD2. CDR3 size: 14 residues. The germline V gene encodes CDR1 DFQATT and CDR2 SNEGSKA (reference sequence).

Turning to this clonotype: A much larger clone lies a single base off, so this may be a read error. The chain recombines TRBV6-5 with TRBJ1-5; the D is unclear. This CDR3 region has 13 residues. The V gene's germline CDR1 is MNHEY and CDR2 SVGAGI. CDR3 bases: TGTGCCCGCAGTTCGGACGTATCTCAGCCCCAGCATTTT. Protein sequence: CARSSDVSQPQHF.

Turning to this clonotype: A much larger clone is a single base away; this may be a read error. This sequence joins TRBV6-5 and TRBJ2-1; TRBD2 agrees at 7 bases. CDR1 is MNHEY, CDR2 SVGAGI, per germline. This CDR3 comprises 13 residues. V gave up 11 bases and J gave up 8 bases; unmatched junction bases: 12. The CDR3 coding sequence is TGTGCCTGCACCAGGACTAGATACGATGAGCAGTTCTTC. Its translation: CACTRTRYDEQFF.

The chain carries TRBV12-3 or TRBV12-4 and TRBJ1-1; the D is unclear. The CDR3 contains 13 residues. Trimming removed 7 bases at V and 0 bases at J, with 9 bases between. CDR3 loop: CASTPDLNTEAFF. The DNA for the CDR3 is TGTGCCAGCACCCCCGACCTGAACACTGAAGCTTTCTTT.

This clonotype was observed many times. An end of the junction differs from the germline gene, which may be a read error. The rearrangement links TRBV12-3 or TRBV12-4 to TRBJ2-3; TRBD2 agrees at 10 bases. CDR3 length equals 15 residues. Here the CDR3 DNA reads TGTGCCAGCAGTCTAGCGGGAGTTAGCACAGATACGCAGTATTTT. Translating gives CASSLAGVSTDTQYF.

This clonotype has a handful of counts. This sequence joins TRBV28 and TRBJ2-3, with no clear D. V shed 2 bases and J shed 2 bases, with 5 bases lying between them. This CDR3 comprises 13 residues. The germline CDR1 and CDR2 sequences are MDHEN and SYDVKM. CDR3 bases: TGTGCCAGCAGTTTAAGGTTCACAGATACGCAGTATTTT. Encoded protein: CASSLRFTDTQYF. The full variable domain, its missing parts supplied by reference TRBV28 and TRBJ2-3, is DVKVTQSSRYLVKRTGEKVFLECVQDMDHENMFWYRQDPGLGLRLIYFSYDVKMKEKGDIPEGYSVSREKKERFSLILESASTNQTSMYLCASSLRFTDTQYFGPGTRLTVL.